This T cell receptor (beta chain) was obtained from a study of siplizumab effects on memory and regulatory T cells. A remark on this clone: Its antigen remains unknown.

Study-wide results and limits: Treatment with siplizumab left mappable alloreactive CD4+ clones averaging approximately 62% Treg-derived, compared with roughly 26% in controls. For siplizumab cultures, the suppressive function of their proliferating Tregs was not confirmed. Sequences that were alloreactive and traceable to unstimulated CD4+ memory cells were significantly reduced by siplizumab.

Profiled with immunoSEQ multiplex PCR; TCRdb holds only in-frame clones, not every one. The sample includes approximately 6,500 clones, around 58% of them seen just once. The CDR3 length is 13 residues. The germline V gene encodes CDR1 SGHDN and CDR2 FVKESK. V was pared by 0 bases and J by 7 bases, with 4 bases between. The rearrangement joins TRBV14 to TRBJ1-6; D remains unclear. The receptor was derived from a human donor in good health. Sample: effector memory CD8+ T cells sorted from blood. Subset described: unstimulated CD8+ effector memory T cells. The CDR3, as DNA: TGTGCCAGCAGCCAAGAACCGAATTCACCCCTCCACTTT. Translating it yields CASSQEPNSPLHF.